The clone carrying this T cell receptor beta chain was counted only a few times. What it recognizes is unknown. Two oligonucleotides, mixed equimolar, formed the beta constant-region primer covering TRBC1 and TRBC2. Four rounds of PCR amplified the ligated cDNA using nested alpha and beta constant-region primers plus SP2. TCRdb reprocessed the UMI-ligation and nested PCR reads via MiXCR and lists one record per CDR3 protein. The data show under 150,000 distinct CDR3 sequences, approximately 21% seen once. The sample originates from a study of naive and memory T cell subsets. CDR3 size: 13 residues. V shed 8 bases, J shed 3 bases, and the junction held 7 bases outside the gene matches. Germline values: CDR1 SQVTM, CDR2 ANQGSEA. General study findings and limits: Naive repertoires, especially CD8, held a few larger clonotypes, possibly memory cells re-expressing CD45RA.

The clonotype comes from a human donor in good health. Material: naive CD8+ T cells from blood. The rearrangement uses TRBV29-1 and TRBJ2-1; 7 nucleotides agree with TRBD2. In DNA form, the CDR3 reads TGCAGCCTTTGGGAGGGGATCTACAATGAGCAGTTCTTC. It encodes CSLWEGIYNEQFF.